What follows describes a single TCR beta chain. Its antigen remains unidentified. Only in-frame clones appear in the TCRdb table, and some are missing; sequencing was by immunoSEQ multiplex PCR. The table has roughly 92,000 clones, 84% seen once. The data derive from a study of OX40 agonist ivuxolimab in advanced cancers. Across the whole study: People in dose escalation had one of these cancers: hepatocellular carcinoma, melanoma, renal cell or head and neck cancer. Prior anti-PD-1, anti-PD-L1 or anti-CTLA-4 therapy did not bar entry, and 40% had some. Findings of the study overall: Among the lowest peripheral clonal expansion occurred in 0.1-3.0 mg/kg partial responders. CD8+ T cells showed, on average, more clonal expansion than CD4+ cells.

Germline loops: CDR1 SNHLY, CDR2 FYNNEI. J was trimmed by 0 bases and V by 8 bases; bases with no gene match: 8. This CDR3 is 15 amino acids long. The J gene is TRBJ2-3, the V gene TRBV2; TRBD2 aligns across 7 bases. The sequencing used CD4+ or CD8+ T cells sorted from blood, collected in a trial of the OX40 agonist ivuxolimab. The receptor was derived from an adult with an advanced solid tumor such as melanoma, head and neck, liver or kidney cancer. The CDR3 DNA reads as TGTGCCAGCGGGAATAGGGGAGGGAGCACAGATACGCAGTATTTT. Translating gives CASGNRGGSTDTQYF.